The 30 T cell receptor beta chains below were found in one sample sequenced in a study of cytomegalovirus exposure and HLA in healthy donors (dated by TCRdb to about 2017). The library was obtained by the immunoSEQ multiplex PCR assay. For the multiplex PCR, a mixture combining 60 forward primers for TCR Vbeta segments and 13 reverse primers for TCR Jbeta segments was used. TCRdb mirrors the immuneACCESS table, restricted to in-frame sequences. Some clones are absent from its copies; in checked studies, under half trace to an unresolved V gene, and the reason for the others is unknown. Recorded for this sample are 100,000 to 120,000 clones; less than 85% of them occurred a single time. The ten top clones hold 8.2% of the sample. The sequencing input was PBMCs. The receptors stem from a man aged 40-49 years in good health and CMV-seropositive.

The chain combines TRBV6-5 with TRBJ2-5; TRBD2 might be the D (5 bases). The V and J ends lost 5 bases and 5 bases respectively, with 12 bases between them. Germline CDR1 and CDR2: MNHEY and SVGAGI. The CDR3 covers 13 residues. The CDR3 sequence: CASSHGWEETQYF. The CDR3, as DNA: TGTGCCAGCAGTCACGGCTGGGAGGAGACCCAGTACTTC.

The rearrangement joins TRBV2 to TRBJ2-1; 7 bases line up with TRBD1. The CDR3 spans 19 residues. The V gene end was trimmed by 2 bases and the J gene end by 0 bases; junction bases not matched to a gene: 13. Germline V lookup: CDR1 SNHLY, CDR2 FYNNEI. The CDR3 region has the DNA TGTGCCAGCAGTGAATCGTGGGCGACAGGGTCAAGCTCCTACAATGAGCAGTTCTTC. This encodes CASSESWATGSSSYNEQFF.

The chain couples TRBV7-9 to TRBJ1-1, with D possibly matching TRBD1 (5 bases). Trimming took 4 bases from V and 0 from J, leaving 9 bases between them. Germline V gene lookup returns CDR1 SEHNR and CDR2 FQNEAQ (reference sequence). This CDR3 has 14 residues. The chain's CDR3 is CASSSQTVNTEAFF. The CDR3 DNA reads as TGTGCCAGCAGCTCACAGACAGTGAACACTGAAGCTTTCTTT.

CDR3 coding DNA: TGCGCCAGCAGCTTGGGAGGGGGCCAAGAGACCCAGTACTTC. This sequence encodes CASSLGGGQETQYF. The J gene is TRBJ2-5, the V gene TRBV5-1, with D perhaps TRBD1 (6 bases). CDR1 and CDR2 from the germline V gene are SGHRS and YFSETQ. Trimming took 0 bases from V and 1 from J, leaving 7 bases between them. CDR3 size: 14 residues.

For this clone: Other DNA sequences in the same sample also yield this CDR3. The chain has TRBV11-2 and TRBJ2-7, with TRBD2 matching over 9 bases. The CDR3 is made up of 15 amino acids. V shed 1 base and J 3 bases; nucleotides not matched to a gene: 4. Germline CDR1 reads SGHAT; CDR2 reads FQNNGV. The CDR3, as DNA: TGTGCCAGCAGCTTAGGGTTAGCGGGAGTCTACGAGCAGTACTTC. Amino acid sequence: CASSLGLAGVYEQYF.

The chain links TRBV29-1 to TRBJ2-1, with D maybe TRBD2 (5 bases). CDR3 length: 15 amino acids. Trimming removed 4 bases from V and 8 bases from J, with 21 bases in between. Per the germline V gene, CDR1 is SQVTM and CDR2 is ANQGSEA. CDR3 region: CSVAGNLGILDEQFF. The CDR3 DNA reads TGCAGCGTTGCGGGGAATCTTGGAATATTAGATGAGCAGTTCTTC.

The chain's CDR3 is CASSRDRQETQYF. The CDR3 region has the DNA TGTGCCAGCAGCCGTGACAGGCAAGAGACCCAGTACTTC. The gene calls are TRBV11-3 and TRBJ2-5; perhaps TRBD1 as D (6 bases). The ends were cut back, 5 bases at V and 2 bases at J, with 9 bases in the middle. The germline CDR1 and CDR2 sequences are SGHNT and YENEEA. The CDR3 has 13 amino acids.

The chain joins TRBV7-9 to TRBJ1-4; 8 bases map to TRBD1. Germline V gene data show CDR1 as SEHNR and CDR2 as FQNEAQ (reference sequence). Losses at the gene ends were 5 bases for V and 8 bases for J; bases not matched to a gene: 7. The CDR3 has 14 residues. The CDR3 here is CASSPRGLGEKLFF. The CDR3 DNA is TGTGCCAGCAGCCCCAGGGGGCTGGGGGAAAAACTGTTTTTT.

CDR3 sequence (DNA): TGCAGCGTGTGGGACAGGGGGCCGGGGGCCAACGTCCTGACTTTC. It translates to CSVWDRGPGANVLTF. The J gene is TRBJ2-6, the V gene TRBV29-1; 12 bases are a match to TRBD1. V was clipped by 6 bases and J by 4 bases; unmatched bases: 4. The germline CDR1 and CDR2 sequences are SQVTM and ANQGSEA. The CDR3 covers 15 residues.

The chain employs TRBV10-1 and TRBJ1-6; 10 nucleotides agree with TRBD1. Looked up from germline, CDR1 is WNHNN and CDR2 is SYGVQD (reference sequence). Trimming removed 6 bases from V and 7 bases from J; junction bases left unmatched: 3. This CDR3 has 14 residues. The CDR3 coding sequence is TGCGCCAGCAGCCGGGACAGGGGAAATTCACCCCTCCACTTT. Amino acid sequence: CASSRDRGNSPLHF.

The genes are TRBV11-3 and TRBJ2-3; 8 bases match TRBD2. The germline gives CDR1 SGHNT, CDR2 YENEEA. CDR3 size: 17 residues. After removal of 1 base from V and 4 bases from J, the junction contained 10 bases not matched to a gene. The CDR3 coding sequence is TGTGCCAGCAGCTTAGGGATAGCGGGGTCGACCTCAGATACGCAGTATTTT. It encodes CASSLGIAGSTSDTQYF.

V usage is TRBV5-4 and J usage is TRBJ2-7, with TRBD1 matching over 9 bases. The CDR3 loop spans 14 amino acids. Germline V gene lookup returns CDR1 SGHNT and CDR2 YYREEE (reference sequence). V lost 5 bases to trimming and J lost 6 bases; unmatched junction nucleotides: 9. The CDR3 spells CASSFDRGWGEQYF. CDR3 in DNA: TGTGCCAGCAGTTTTGACAGGGGGTGGGGCGAGCAGTACTTC. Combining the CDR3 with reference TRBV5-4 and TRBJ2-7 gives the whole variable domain ETGVTQSPTHLIKTRGQQVTLRCSSQSGHNTVSWYQQALGQGPQFIFQYYREEENGRGNFPPRFSGLQFPNYSSELNVNALELDDSALYLCASSFDRGWGEQYFGPGTRLTVT.

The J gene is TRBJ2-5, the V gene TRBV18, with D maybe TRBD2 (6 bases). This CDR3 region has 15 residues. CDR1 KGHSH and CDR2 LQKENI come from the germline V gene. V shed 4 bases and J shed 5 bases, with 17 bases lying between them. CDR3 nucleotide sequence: TGTGCCAGCTCACGGCTAGCGCCGACCGGGGAGACCCAGTACTTC. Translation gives CASSRLAPTGETQYF.

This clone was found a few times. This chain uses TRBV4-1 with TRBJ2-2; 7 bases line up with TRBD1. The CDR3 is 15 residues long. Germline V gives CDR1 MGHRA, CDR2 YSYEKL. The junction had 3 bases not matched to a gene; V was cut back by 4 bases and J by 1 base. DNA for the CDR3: TGCGCCAGCAGCCTTCGGGACAGGAACACCGGGGAGCTGTTTTTT. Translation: CASSLRDRNTGELFF.

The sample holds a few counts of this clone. In DNA form, the CDR3 reads TGTGCCAGTAACCCGACAGGGGGCGGAAAACTGTTTTTT. Protein sequence: CASNPTGGGKLFF. The chain links TRBV19 to TRBJ1-4; 10 bases align to TRBD1. With V trimmed by 7 bases and J by 10 bases, 6 bases remained unmatched. In germline, CDR1 is LNHDA, CDR2 SQIVND (reference sequence). The CDR3 is 13 amino acids.

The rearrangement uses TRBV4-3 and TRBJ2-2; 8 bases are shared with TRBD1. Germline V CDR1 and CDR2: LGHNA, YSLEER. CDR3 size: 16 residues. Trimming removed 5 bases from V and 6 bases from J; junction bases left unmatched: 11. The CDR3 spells CASSTRTGFLPGELFF. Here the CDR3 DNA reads TGCGCCAGCAGCACTCGGACAGGGTTTTTGCCCGGGGAGCTGTTTTTT.

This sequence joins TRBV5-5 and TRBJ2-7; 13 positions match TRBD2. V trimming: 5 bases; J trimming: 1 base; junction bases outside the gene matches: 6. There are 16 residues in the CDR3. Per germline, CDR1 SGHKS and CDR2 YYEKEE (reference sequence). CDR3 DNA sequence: TGTGCCAGCAGTGGACTAGCGGGAGAGGGATCCTACGAGCAGTACTTC. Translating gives CASSGLAGEGSYEQYF.

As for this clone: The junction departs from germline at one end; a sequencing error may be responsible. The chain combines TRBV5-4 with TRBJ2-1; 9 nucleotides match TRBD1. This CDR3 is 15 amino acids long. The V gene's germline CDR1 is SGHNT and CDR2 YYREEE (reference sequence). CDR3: CASGLGQGAGNEQFF. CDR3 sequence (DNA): TGTGCCAGCGGCTTGGGACAGGGTGCGGGCAATGAGCAGTTCTTC.

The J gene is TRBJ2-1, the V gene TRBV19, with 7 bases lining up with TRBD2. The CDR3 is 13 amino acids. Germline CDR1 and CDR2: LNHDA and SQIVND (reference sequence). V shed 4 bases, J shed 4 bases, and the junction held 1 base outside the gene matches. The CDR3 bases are TGTGCCAGTAGTAGTAGCGGGTACAATGAGCAGTTCTTC. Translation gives CASSSSGYNEQFF.

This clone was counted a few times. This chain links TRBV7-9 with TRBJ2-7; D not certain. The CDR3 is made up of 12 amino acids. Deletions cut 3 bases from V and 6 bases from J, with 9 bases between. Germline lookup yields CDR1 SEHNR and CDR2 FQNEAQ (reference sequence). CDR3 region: CASSLQFLEQYF. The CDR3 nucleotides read TGTGCCAGCAGCTTGCAGTTCCTCGAGCAGTACTTC.

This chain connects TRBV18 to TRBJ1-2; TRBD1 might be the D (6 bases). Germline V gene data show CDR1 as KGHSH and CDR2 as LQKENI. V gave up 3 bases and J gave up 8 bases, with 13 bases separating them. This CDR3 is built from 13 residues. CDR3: CASSPRQVEGYTF. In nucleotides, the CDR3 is TGTGCCAGCTCACCCAGACAGGTGGAGGGCTACACCTTC.

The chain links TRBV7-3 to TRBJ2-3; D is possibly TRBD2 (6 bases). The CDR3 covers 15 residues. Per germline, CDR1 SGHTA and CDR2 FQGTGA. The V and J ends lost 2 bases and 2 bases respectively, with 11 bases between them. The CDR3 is CASSLLGTYTDTQYF. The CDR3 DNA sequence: TGTGCCAGCAGCTTACTTGGGACTTACACAGATACGCAGTATTTT.

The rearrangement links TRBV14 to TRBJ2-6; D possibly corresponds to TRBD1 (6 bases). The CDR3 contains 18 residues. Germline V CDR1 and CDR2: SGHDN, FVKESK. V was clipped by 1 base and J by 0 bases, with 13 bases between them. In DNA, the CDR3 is TGTGCCAGCAGCCAAGTTCAGGGGCCCAACTCTGGGGCCAACGTCCTGACTTTC. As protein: CASSQVQGPNSGANVLTF.

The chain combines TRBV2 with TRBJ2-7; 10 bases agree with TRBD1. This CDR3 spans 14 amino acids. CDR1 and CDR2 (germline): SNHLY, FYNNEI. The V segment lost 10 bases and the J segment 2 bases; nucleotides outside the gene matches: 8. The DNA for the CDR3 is TGTGCCACCGTTCCCGGACAGGGGGCCTACGAGCAGTACTTC. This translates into CATVPGQGAYEQYF.

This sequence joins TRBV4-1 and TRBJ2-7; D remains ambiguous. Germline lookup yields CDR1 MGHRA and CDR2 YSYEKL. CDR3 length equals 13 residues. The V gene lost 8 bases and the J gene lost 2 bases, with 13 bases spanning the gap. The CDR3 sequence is CASGLTETYEQYF. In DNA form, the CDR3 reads TGCGCCAGCGGCCTGACGGAGACCTACGAGCAGTACTTC.

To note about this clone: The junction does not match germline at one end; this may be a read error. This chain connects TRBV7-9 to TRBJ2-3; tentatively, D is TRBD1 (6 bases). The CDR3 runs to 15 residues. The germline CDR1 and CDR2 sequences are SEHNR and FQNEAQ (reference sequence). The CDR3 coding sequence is TGTTCCAGCAGCTCACAGGGTTGGAGCACAGATACGCAGTATTTT. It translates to CSSSSQGWSTDTQYF.

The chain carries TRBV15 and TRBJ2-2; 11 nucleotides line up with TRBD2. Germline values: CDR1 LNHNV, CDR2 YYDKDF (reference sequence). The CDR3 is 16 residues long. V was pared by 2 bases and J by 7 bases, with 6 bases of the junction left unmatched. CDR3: CATSRSLLAGDGELFF. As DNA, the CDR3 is TGTGCCACCAGCAGATCGTTACTAGCGGGAGACGGGGAGCTGTTTTTT.

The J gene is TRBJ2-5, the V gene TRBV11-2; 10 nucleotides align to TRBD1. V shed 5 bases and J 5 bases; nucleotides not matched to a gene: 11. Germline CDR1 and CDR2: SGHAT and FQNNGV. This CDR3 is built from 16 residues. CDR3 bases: TGTGCCAGCAGCAGCTACCGGGACAGGGGTGGGGAGACCCAGTACTTC. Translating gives CASSSYRDRGGETQYF.

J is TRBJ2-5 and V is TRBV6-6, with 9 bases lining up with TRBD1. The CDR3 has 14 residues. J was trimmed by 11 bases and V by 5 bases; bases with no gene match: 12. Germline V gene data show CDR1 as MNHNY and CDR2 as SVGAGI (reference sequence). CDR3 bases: TGTGCCAGCAGTACCCGGGACAGGGAAGAGGAGCAGTACTTC. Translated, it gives CASSTRDREEEQYF.

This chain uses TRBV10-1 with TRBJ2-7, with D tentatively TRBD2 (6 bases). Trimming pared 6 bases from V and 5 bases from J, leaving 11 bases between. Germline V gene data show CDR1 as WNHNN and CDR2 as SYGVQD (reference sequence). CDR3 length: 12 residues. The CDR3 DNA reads TGCGCCAGCAGACTAAGACTAGACGAGCAGTACTTC. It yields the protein CASRLRLDEQYF.